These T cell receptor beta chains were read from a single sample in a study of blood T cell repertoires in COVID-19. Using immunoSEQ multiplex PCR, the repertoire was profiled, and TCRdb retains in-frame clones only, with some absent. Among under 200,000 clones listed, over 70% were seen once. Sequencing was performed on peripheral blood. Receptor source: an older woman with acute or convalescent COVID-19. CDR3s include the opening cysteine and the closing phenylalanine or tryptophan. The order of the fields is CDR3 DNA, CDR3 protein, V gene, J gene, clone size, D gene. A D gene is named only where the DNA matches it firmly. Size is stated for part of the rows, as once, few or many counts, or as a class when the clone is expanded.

CDR3nt: TGTGCCAGCAGCTTACTCAACAGGGATGTGGGCACCGGGGAGCTGTTTTTT; CDR3aa: CASSLLNRDVGTGELFF; v_gene: TRBV7-6; j_gene: TRBJ2-2; abundance: few; d_gene: NA
CDR3nt: TGTGCCAGTAAGGGGGCACCGCAGAATGAAAAACTGTTTTTT; CDR3aa: CASKGAPQNEKLFF; v_gene: TRBV19; j_gene: TRBJ1-4; abundance: NA; d_gene: TRBD1
CDR3nt: TGCAGCGTCACCGCGGGACAGGGGGGCACTGAAGCTTTCTTT; CDR3aa: CSVTAGQGGTEAFF; v_gene: TRBV29-1; j_gene: TRBJ1-1; abundance: NA; d_gene: TRBD1
CDR3nt: TGTGGCTCAGGGGCAGGTAGAGATCAGCCCCAGCATTTT; CDR3aa: CGSGAGRDQPQHF; v_gene: TRBV5-8; j_gene: TRBJ1-5; abundance: NA; d_gene: NA
CDR3nt: TGTGCCAGCAAGAGCGGGGGGGCCCATGGCTACACCTTC; CDR3aa: CASKSGGAHGYTF; v_gene: TRBV28; j_gene: TRBJ1-2; abundance: NA; d_gene: NA
CDR3nt: TGTGCCAGCAGCGTAGGGGCGACAGGGGGTGGAAACACCATATATTTT; CDR3aa: CASSVGATGGGNTIYF; v_gene: TRBV9; j_gene: TRBJ1-3; abundance: NA; d_gene: TRBD1
CDR3nt: TGTGCCAGCAGCGTAGTAGGGGGGGTAGGTAGTTGGGATGAGCAGTTCTTC; CDR3aa: CASSVVGGVGSWDEQFF; v_gene: TRBV9; j_gene: TRBJ2-1; abundance: NA; d_gene: NA
CDR3nt: TGCGCCAGCAGTGATAGCGGCAGGGTGAACACTGAAGCTTTCTTT; CDR3aa: CASSDSGRVNTEAFF; v_gene: TRBV10-2; j_gene: TRBJ1-1; abundance: once; d_gene: NA
CDR3nt: TGTGCCAGCAGTCCCCACCCAGGACAGGTCGAGAGGAATGAGCAGTTCTTC; CDR3aa: CASSPHPGQVERNEQFF; v_gene: TRBV28; j_gene: TRBJ2-1; abundance: NA; d_gene: TRBD1
CDR3nt: TGCGCCAGCAGCTTGGAGGGGGCGAATAATTCACCCCTCCACTTT; CDR3aa: CASSLEGANNSPLHF; v_gene: TRBV5-1; j_gene: TRBJ1-6; abundance: NA; d_gene: TRBD1
CDR3nt: TGTGCCAGCAGCCCACGGCGAGCGGGTCGAGATACGCAGTATTTT; CDR3aa: CASSPRRAGRDTQYF; v_gene: TRBV7-9; j_gene: TRBJ2-3; abundance: NA; d_gene: NA
CDR3nt: TGTGCCAGCAGCTTAAAGGGGGCAGGCTACGAGCAGTACTTC; CDR3aa: CASSLKGAGYEQYF; v_gene: TRBV11-3; j_gene: TRBJ2-7; abundance: few; d_gene: TRBD1
CDR3nt: TGTGCCAGCAGCCTCGGGACAGCCTGGAGGAACACTGAAGCTTTCTTT; CDR3aa: CASSLGTAWRNTEAFF; v_gene: TRBV3-1/TRBV3-2; j_gene: TRBJ1-1; abundance: NA; d_gene: TRBD1
CDR3nt: TGTGCCAGCAGCTTACGGGGGGGCCGCCCAGATACGCAGTATTTT; CDR3aa: CASSLRGGRPDTQYF; v_gene: TRBV5-4; j_gene: TRBJ2-3; abundance: NA; d_gene: TRBD2
CDR3nt: TGTGCCAGCAGCTTAGGCCAGGGGAACACTGAAGCTTTCTTT; CDR3aa: CASSLGQGNTEAFF; v_gene: TRBV11-2; j_gene: TRBJ1-1; abundance: few; d_gene: NA
CDR3nt: TGTGCCAGCAGTTTATCGGGGATCGGTTATGGCTACACCTTC; CDR3aa: CASSLSGIGYGYTF; v_gene: TRBV28; j_gene: TRBJ1-2; abundance: NA; d_gene: NA
CDR3nt: TGTGCCAGCAGTAGAGGGACAGGGGGCGGGGAGACCCAGTACTTC; CDR3aa: CASSRGTGGGETQYF; v_gene: TRBV27; j_gene: TRBJ2-5; abundance: NA; d_gene: TRBD1
CDR3nt: TGCGCCAGCAGTAGCCAGGTAGCGGGGACGAATGAGCAGTTCTTC; CDR3aa: CASSSQVAGTNEQFF; v_gene: TRBV10-1; j_gene: TRBJ2-1; abundance: once; d_gene: TRBD2